These T cell receptor beta chains were read from a single sample in a study of identical twins. MiXCR was run by TCRdb on the 5' RACE reads, yielding one entry per CDR3 protein. The data contain approximately 470,000 distinct CDR3 sequences, 12% to 15% of them singletons. A further study also used this sample, focusing on yellow fever vaccine responses in identical twins.

Sequencing input: CD4+ T cells sorted from blood. The receptor set was obtained from a woman under 30 in good health. CDR3s include the opening cysteine and the closing phenylalanine or tryptophan. The order of the fields is J gene, CDR3 length, V gene, CDR3 protein.

j_gene: TRBJ2-1; len: 19; v_gene: TRBV27; CDR3aa: CASSRNSQISGTPRSEQFF
j_gene: TRBJ2-2; len: 16; v_gene: TRBV6-5; CDR3aa: CASSYLLAGGAGELFF
j_gene: TRBJ2-1; len: 18; v_gene: TRBV9; CDR3aa: CASSVPAGETSSYNEQFF
j_gene: TRBJ2-3; len: 19; v_gene: TRBV7-8; CDR3aa: CASSPGVLAGGQSTDTQYF
j_gene: TRBJ2-2; len: 14; v_gene: TRBV12-3/TRBV12-4; CDR3aa: CASSLRERVGELFF
j_gene: TRBJ2-3; len: 14; v_gene: TRBV6-1; CDR3aa: CASRDSGSMYTQYF
j_gene: TRBJ2-2; len: 16; v_gene: TRBV18; CDR3aa: CASSPVQVVGTGELFF
j_gene: TRBJ2-5; len: 15; v_gene: TRBV5-1; CDR3aa: CASSGDGNRVETQYF
j_gene: TRBJ2-7; len: 16; v_gene: TRBV14; CDR3aa: CASSQDSGAIPYEQYF
j_gene: TRBJ2-3; len: 16; v_gene: TRBV12-3/TRBV12-4; CDR3aa: CASSWNVGGPADTQYF
j_gene: TRBJ2-1; len: 15; v_gene: TRBV10-3; CDR3aa: CAISDPGIAYNEQFF
j_gene: TRBJ2-5; len: 14; v_gene: TRBV24-1; CDR3aa: CATSDPNRVETQYF
j_gene: TRBJ2-1; len: 17; v_gene: TRBV11-3; CDR3aa: CASSSDHLAGGSGEQFF
j_gene: TRBJ1-1; len: 14; v_gene: TRBV2; CDR3aa: CASSEQGPGSEAFF
j_gene: TRBJ2-7; len: 13; v_gene: TRBV9; CDR3aa: CASSAPGNNEQYF